This entry lists 12 T cell receptor beta chains sequenced from one sample in a study of blood T cell repertoires in COVID-19. Repertoires were generated with immunoSEQ multiplex PCR, while TCRdb's copy carries only in-frame clones and drops some. This sample has 100,000 to 150,000 clones, with 85% to 90% found just once. Material: peripheral blood. The receptors were gathered from a man older than 75 with active or convalescent COVID-19.

The chain is built from TRBV27 and TRBJ2-7, with 8 bases aligning to TRBD2. Germline loops: CDR1 MNHEY, CDR2 SMNVEV (reference sequence). Trimming cost V 7 bases and J 6 bases; bases outside gene matches: 2. This CDR3 region has 11 residues. The CDR3 nucleotides read TGTGCCAGCATCCGGGGGGGCGAGCAGTACTTC. Protein product: CASIRGGEQYF.

V is TRBV7-3 and J is TRBJ2-7; maybe TRBD2 (5 bases). The CDR3 totals 13 residues. Germline V gene lookup returns CDR1 SGHTA and CDR2 FQGTGA. Trimming pared 2 bases from V and 11 bases from J, leaving 16 bases between. The CDR3 region has the DNA TGTGCCAGCAGCTTAGATTATGGTGCAGCGGAGTACTTC. It is translated as CASSLDYGAAEYF.

J is TRBJ1-6 and V is TRBV18, with D perhaps TRBD1 (5 bases). CDR3 length: 16 amino acids. The V end was cut by 4 bases, the J end by 9 bases, with 19 bases between. The germline gives CDR1 KGHSH, CDR2 LQKENI. The chain's CDR3 is CASSRDITGYSSPLHF. The CDR3 bases are TGTGCCAGCTCACGCGACATTACAGGTTACAGTTCACCCCTCCACTTT. Full variable domain (rest looked up from reference TRBV18 and TRBJ1-6): NAGVMQNPRHLVRRRGQEARLRCSPMKGHSHVYWYRQLPEEGLKFMVYLQKENIIDESGMPKERFSAEFPKEGPSILRIQQVVRGDSAAYFCASSRDITGYSSPLHFGNGTRLTVT.

The chain is built from TRBV5-1 and TRBJ1-2, with 7 bases matching TRBD1. From germline, CDR1 is SGHRS and CDR2 YFSETQ. V lost 3 bases, J lost 5 bases, and 10 bases stayed unmatched. This CDR3 contains 15 residues. The CDR3 here is CASSSTGAVGYGYTF. CDR3 in DNA: TGCGCCAGCAGCTCCACAGGGGCGGTTGGGTATGGCTACACCTTC.

The chain carries TRBV7-3 and TRBJ2-3, with TRBD1 matching over 8 bases. Germline CDR1 SGHTA, CDR2 FQGTGA. This CDR3 spans 21 amino acids. J was trimmed by 0 bases and V by 6 bases; bases with no gene match: 23. CDR3 protein: CASRKSRHSNLDRESTDTQYF. CDR3 DNA: TGTGCCAGCAGGAAATCTCGGCACTCTAATCTGGACAGGGAGAGCACAGATACGCAGTATTTT.

This chain connects TRBV30 to TRBJ1-3; TRBD1 matches at 9 bases. Germline V gene data show CDR1 as GTSNPN and CDR2 as SVGIG (reference sequence). This CDR3 region has 21 residues. V was clipped by 7 bases and J by 0 bases; unmatched bases: 25. The CDR3 reads CAYIRDREIEIRSFSGNTIYF. Written as DNA, the CDR3 is TGTGCCTACATCCGGGACAGGGAGATTGAAATTCGATCCTTCTCTGGAAACACCATATATTTT. The full variable domain, its missing parts supplied by reference TRBV30 and TRBJ1-3, is SQTIHQWPATLVQPVGSPLSLECTVEGTSNPNLYWYRQAAGRGLQLLFYSVGIGQISSEVPQNLSASRPQDRQFILSSKKLLLSDSGFYLCAYIRDREIEIRSFSGNTIYFGEGSWLTVV.

This clone was seen a few times. This sequence joins TRBV4-1 and TRBJ2-2; TRBD2 matches 10 bases. J gave up 1 base and V 5 bases, and 4 bases lay outside the gene matches. The CDR3 consists of 16 residues. Germline CDR1 is MGHRA and CDR2 is YSYEKL. CDR3 in DNA: TGCGCCAGCAGCGCTACTAGCGGGGTGAACACCGGGGAGCTGTTTTTT. Translation gives CASSATSGVNTGELFF.

The chain couples TRBV19 to TRBJ2-5, with TRBD1 matching over 8 bases. Germline-derived CDR1 and CDR2 are LNHDA and SQIVND (reference sequence). The CDR3 runs to 13 residues. With 6 bases clipped from V and 4 bases from J, the junction kept 4 bases outside the gene matches. The CDR3 spells CASRLTGGETQYF. The CDR3 nucleotides are TGTGCCAGTAGGTTAACAGGGGGAGAGACCCAGTACTTC.

The V call is TRBV5-1, the J call TRBJ2-7; perhaps TRBD2 as D (5 bases). Germline values: CDR1 SGHRS, CDR2 YFSETQ. The CDR3 length is 15 residues. With 4 bases removed from V and 2 bases from J, the gap between germline ends came to 16 bases. CDR3 DNA: TGCGCCAGCAGCGCCGGGAATCGGCAAGCCTACGAGCAGTACTTC. Its translation: CASSAGNRQAYEQYF.

The chain recombines TRBV18 with TRBJ1-4; no definite D call. Germline V CDR1 and CDR2: KGHSH, LQKENI. The ends were cut back, 5 bases at V and 11 bases at J, with 18 bases in the middle. The CDR3 has 14 amino acids. The CDR3, as DNA: TGTGCCAGCTCAGAAGAACCCGGAGTAGGCAAACTGTTTTTT. It yields the protein CASSEEPGVGKLFF.

The chain uses TRBV6-2 or TRBV6-3 and TRBJ1-1, with 7 bases that match TRBD1. Germline V lookup: CDR1 MNHEY, CDR2 SVGEGT. With V trimmed by 3 bases and J by 7 bases, 5 bases remained unmatched. The CDR3 is made up of 13 amino acids. CDR3 DNA sequence: TGTGCCAGCAGTTATTCAACAGGGGTTGAAGCTTTCTTT. Its translation is CASSYSTGVEAFF.

The V gene is TRBV5-1, the J gene TRBJ2-7; a possible D gene is TRBD1 (6 bases). The CDR3 totals 12 residues. The ends were cut back, 6 bases at V and 0 bases at J, with 7 bases in the middle. Looked up from germline, CDR1 is SGHRS and CDR2 is YFSETQ. The CDR3 DNA follows: TGCGCCAGCAAGGACAGCTCCTACGAGCAGTACTTC. Translation: CASKDSSYEQYF.